The next 5 T cell receptor beta chains were all read from a single sample in a study of early T cells in non-severe SARS-CoV-2 infection. TCRdb reanalysed the 5' RACE reads using MiXCR and keeps one entry per CDR3 protein. This table has 25,000 to 35,000 distinct CDR3 sequences, around 4% appearing once. The specimen was whole blood. The origin of the receptors is an adult who was a healthcare worker with PCR-confirmed SARS-CoV-2 infection or an uninfected control (not recorded which).

This clonotype was seen ten or more times. The chain employs TRBV12-3 or TRBV12-4 and TRBJ2-1, with TRBD1 as a possible D gene (5 bases). The CDR3 totals 12 residues. Between the trimmed V and J ends, which lost 6 bases and 8 bases, there was a span of 11 bases. CDR3 nucleotide sequence: TGTGCCAGCAGGCATCTAGGGGATGAGCAGTTCTTC. It encodes CASRHLGDEQFF.

The rearrangement uses TRBV24-1 and TRBJ1-1; the D gene is possibly TRBD1 (5 bases). The CDR3 loop spans 13 amino acids. Trimming cost V 0 bases and J 7 bases, with 8 bases left between them. Germline CDR1 KGHDR, CDR2 SFDVKD. The CDR3 coding sequence is TGTGCCACCAGTGATTTGGGGACCTATGAAGCTTTCTTT. As protein: CATSDLGTYEAFF.

The table lists this clonotype with many counts. The V call is TRBV5-1, the J call TRBJ2-7; 9 bases fit TRBD2. The germline V gene encodes CDR1 SGHRS and CDR2 YFSETQ. The J segment lost 6 bases and the V segment lost 2 bases, leaving 6 bases of the junction unmatched. The CDR3 is 14 amino acids. CDR3 nucleotides: TGCGCCAGCAGCTTACCGGGACTAGCTTGCGAGCAGTACTTC. This gives the protein CASSLPGLACEQYF. Full variable domain (outside the CDR3, taken from reference TRBV5-1 and TRBJ2-7): KAGVTQTPRYLIKTRGQQVTLSCSPISGHRSVSWYQQTPGQGLQFLFEYFSETQRNKGNFPGRFSGRQFSNSRSEMNVSTLELGDSALYLCASSLPGLACEQYFGPGTRLTVT.

The rearrangement uses TRBV11-2 and TRBJ2-7; D is ambiguous. Trimming took off 4 bases at V and 7 bases at J, with 11 bases between the two ends. Germline CDR1 reads SGHAT; CDR2 reads FQNNGV. The length of the CDR3 is 12 residues. CDR3: CASSSRLGEQYF. The CDR3 DNA is TGTGCCAGCAGCTCCCGTCTGGGGGAGCAGTACTTC. Full variable domain (remainder filled in from reference TRBV11-2 and TRBJ2-7): EAGVAQSPRYKIIEKRQSVAFWCNPISGHATLYWYQQILGQGPKLLIQFQNNGVVDDSQLPKDRFSAERLKGVDSTLKIQPAKLEDSAVYLCASSSRLGEQYFGPGTRLTVT.

At least ten counts were recorded for this clonotype. J is TRBJ1-1 and V is TRBV19, with D perhaps matching TRBD1 (6 bases). CDR1 and CDR2 (germline): LNHDA, SQIVND (reference sequence). This CDR3 has 14 amino acids. V lost 9 bases and J lost 8, with 22 bases in between. The CDR3 is CASQLRGQGTEAFF. The CDR3 nucleotides are TGTGCCAGCCAACTCCGGGGACAAGGGACCGAAGCTTTCTTT.